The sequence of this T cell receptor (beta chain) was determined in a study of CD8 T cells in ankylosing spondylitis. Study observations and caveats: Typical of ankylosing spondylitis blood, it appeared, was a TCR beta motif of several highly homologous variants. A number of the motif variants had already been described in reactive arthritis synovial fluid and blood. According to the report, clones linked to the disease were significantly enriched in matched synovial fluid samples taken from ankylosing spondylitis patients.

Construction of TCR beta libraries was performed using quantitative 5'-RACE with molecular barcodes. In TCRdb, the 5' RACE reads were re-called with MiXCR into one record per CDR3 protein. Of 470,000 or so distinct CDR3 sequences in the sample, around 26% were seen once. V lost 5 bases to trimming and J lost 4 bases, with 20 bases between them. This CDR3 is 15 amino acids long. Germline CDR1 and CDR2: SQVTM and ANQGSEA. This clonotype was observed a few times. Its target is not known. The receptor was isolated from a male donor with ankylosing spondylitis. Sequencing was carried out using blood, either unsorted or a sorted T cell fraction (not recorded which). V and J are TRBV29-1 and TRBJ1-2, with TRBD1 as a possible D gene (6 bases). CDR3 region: CSVTKGGGRGYGYTF. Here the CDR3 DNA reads TGCAGCGTTACAAAGGGAGGGGGTCGAGGCTATGGCTACACCTTC.